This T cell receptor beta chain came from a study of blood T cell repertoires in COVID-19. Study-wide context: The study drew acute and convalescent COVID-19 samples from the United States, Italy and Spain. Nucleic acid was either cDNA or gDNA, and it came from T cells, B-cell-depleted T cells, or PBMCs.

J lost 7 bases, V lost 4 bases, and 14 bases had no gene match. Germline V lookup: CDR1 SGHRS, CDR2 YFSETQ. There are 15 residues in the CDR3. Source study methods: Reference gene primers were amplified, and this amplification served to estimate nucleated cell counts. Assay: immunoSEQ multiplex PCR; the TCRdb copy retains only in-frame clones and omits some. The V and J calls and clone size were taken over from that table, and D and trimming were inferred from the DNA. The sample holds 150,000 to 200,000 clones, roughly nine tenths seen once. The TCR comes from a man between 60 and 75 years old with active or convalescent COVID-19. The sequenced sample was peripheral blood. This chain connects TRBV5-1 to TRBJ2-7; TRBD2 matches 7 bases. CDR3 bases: TGCGCCAGCAGCCTCCTACCGGTTGGGGAGGGGGAGCAGTACTTC. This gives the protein CASSLLPVGEGEQYF.